This TCR beta chain was found in a study of T-cell memory formation after mild COVID-19. Study conclusions and caveats: Chiefly within CM and EM were the contracting CD4+ clones; CD8+ ones were within EMRA. Later expanders leaned CD4+, whereas clones that contracted between day 15 and 85 were balanced CD4/CD8. Memory sampled before infection contained some responding clones, suggesting cross-reactive memory joined.

This CDR3 has 16 residues. CDR1 SGHVS and CDR2 FQNEAQ come from the germline V gene. With 5 bases clipped from V and 5 bases from J, the junction kept 12 bases outside the gene matches. This clonotype was seen only a few times. Its antigen is not identified. 5'RACE with constant-segment primers yielded barcoded, UMI-tagged TCR alpha and TCR beta cDNA libraries. MiXCR, applied by TCRdb to the 5' RACE reads, yields one record per CDR3 protein. This sample has fewer than 300,000 distinct CDR3 sequences, with around 17% found just once. The receptor comes from a man younger than 35 who had mild COVID-19 (a few samples of this study predate the infection). Cell type and time point are not known. Sequences were obtained from PBMCs or a T cell subset sorted from them (not recorded which). This chain joins TRBV7-8 and TRBJ2-3; 8 bases map to TRBD2. The CDR3 sequence: CASSRRGAPTGDTQYF. The CDR3 DNA sequence: TGTGCCAGCAGCAGGCGGGGGGCCCCCACAGGAGATACGCAGTATTTT.